This T cell receptor beta chain was retrieved from a study of T-cell reconstitution after alpha-beta-depleted transplantation in children. Unique molecular identifiers were used to barcode this TCRbeta library. TCRdb itself ran the PCR reads through MiXCR, one entry per CDR3 protein. The table lists about 500,000 distinct CDR3 sequences, 30% to 35% of them singletons, with under 3% in the top ten. The germline V gene encodes CDR1 WSHSY and CDR2 SAAADI. The CDR3 spans 11 residues. The source material was PBMCs from the stem cell graft donor, sampled from the stem cell graft. V gene TRBV10-2 combines with J gene TRBJ2-1; D might be TRBD2 (5 bases). This TCR was recovered from a human donor who donated a stem cell graft to a child with aplastic anemia. As DNA, the CDR3 is TGCGCAGCCGGCCTGGAGGATGAGCAGTTCTTC. Its protein product is CAAGLEDEQFF.